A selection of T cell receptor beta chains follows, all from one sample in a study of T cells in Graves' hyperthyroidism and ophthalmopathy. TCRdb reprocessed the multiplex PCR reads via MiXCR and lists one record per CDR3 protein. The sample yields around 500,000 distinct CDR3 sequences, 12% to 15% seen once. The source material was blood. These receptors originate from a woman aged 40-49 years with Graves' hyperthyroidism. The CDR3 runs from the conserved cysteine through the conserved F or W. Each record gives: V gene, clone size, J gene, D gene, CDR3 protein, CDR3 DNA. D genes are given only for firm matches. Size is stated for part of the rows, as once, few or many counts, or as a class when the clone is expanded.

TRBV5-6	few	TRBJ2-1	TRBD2	CASSLEFSGSPINEQFF	TGTGCCAGCAGCTTGGAATTTAGCGGGAGCCCAATTAATGAGCAGTTCTTC
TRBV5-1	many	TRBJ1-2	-	CASSLAQGTYGYTF	TGCGCCAGCAGCTTGGCCCAGGGGACCTATGGCTACACCTTC
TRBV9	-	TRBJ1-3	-	CASSVAGVGNTIYF	TGTGCCAGCAGCGTAGCTGGAGTCGGAAACACCATATATTTT
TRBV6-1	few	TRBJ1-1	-	CASSWGEGGTEAFF	TGTGCCAGCAGTTGGGGAGAAGGGGGTACTGAAGCTTTCTTT
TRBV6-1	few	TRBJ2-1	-	CASSGIGGLNEQFF	TGTGCCAGCAGCGGAATAGGGGGGTTAAATGAGCAGTTCTTC
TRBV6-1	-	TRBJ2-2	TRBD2	CASSEDGSGSVGELFF	TGTGCCAGCAGTGAAGATGGTAGCGGGAGTGTCGGGGAGCTGTTTTTT
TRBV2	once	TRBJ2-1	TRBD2	CASSEGTSGYNEQFF	TGTGCCAGCAGTGAAGGGACTAGCGGATACAATGAGCAGTTCTTC
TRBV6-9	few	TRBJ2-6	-	CASSYKASGANVLTF	TGTGCCAGCAGTTACAAGGCCTCTGGGGCCAACGTCCTGACTTTC
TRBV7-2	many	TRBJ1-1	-	CASSPGPYNTEAFF	TGTGCCAGCAGCCCCGGACCGTATAACACTGAAGCTTTCTTT
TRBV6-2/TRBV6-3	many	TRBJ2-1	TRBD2	CASRSTSPPEQFF	TGTGCCAGCAGGTCGACTAGCCCCCCCGAGCAGTTCTTC
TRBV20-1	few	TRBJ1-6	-	CSASSGAGHGSPLHF	TGCAGTGCTAGTTCCGGGGCAGGGCACGGTTCACCCCTCCACTTT
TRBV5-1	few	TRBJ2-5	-	CASSLGDIHQETQYF	TGCGCCAGCAGCTTGGGAGACATCCATCAAGAGACCCAGTACTTC
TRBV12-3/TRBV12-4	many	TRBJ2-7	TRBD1	CASSLPWTGESYEQYF	TGTGCCAGCAGTTTACCCTGGACAGGGGAATCCTACGAGCAGTACTTC
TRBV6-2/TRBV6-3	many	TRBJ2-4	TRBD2	CASSYPDQREDPNIQYF	TGTGCCAGCAGTTATCCTGATCAGCGGGAGGACCCAAACATTCAGTACTTC
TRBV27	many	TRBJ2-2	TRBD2	CASSVREGRAGELFF	TGTGCCAGCAGTGTCCGGGAGGGCCGGGCCGGGGAGCTGTTTTTT
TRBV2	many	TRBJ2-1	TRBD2	CASSKRGLAGDNEQFF	TGTGCCAGCAGTAAAAGGGGACTAGCGGGAGATAATGAGCAGTTCTTC
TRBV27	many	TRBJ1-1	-	CASSQWGGQSNTEAFF	TGTGCCAGCAGCCAGTGGGGCGGGCAGTCGAACACTGAAGCTTTCTTT
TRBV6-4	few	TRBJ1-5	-	CASSEERGYQPQHF	TGTGCCAGCAGTGAAGAGAGGGGGTATCAGCCCCAGCATTTT
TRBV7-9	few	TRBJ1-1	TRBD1	CASSFPGQGKGTEAFF	TGTGCCAGCAGCTTTCCGGGACAGGGAAAGGGGACTGAAGCTTTCTTT
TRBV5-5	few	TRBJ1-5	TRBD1	CASRVDRGNQPQHF	TGTGCCAGCAGAGTCGACAGGGGTAATCAGCCCCAGCATTTT
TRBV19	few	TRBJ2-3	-	CASSTSHSADTQYF	TGTGCCAGTAGTACCTCCCATAGCGCAGATACGCAGTATTTT
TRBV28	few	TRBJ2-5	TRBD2	CAITGGAVGQETQYF	TGTGCCATAACCGGGGGGGCTGTTGGCCAAGAGACCCAGTACTTC
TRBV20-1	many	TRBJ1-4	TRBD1	CTSRQGIDEKLFF	TGCACCTCCCGACAGGGTATTGATGAAAAACTGTTTTTT
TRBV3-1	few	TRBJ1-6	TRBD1	CASSQGTTGGHNSPLHF	TGTGCCAGCAGCCAAGGAACGACAGGGGGCCATAATTCACCCCTCCACTTT
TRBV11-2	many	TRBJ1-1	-	CASSLRFGNTEAFF	TGTGCCAGCAGCTTACGGTTTGGGAACACTGAAGCTTTCTTT
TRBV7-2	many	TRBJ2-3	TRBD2	CASSFGLAGGWSTDTQYF	TGTGCCAGCAGCTTTGGACTAGCGGGAGGATGGAGCACAGATACGCAGTATTTT
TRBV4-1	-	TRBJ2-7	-	CASSQDKGLNYEQYF	TGCGCCAGCAGCCAAGACAAAGGGTTAAACTACGAGCAGTACTTC
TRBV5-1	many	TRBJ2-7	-	CASSSHLYYEQYF	TGCGCCAGCAGCTCCCACTTGTACTACGAGCAGTACTTC
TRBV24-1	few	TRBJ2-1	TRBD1	CATSDPMTGFRNEQFF	TGTGCCACCAGTGACCCCATGACAGGGTTCAGGAATGAGCAGTTCTTC
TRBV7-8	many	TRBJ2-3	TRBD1	CASSGDRTDTQYF	TGTGCCAGCAGCGGGGACAGGACAGATACGCAGTATTTT
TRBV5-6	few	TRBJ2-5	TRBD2	CASSLRGGENQETQYF	TGTGCCAGCAGCTTGCGGGGGGGGGAAAACCAAGAGACCCAGTACTTC
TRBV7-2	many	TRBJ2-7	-	CASSLAGLHVYEQYF	TGTGCCAGCAGCTTAGCGGGACTCCATGTCTACGAGCAGTACTTC
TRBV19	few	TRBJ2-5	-	CASSMDSTQETQYF	TGTGCCAGTAGTATGGACTCTACCCAAGAGACCCAGTACTTC
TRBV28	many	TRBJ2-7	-	CASSLWHEQYF	TGTGCCAGCAGTTTATGGCACGAGCAGTACTTC
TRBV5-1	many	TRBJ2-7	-	CASSRESSYEQYF	TGCGCCAGCAGCCGGGAGAGCTCCTACGAGCAGTACTTC
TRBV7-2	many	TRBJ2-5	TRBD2	CASSNSGRKGETQYF	TGTGCCAGCAGCAATAGCGGGAGAAAGGGAGAGACCCAGTACTTC
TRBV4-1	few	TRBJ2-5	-	CASSQGGGGGETQYF	TGCGCCAGCAGCCAAGGAGGAGGGGGCGGTGAGACCCAGTACTTC
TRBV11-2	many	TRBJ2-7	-	CASSPDGNYEQYF	TGTGCCAGCAGCCCGGACGGAAACTACGAGCAGTACTTC
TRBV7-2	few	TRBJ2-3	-	CASSLLGDSNTDTQYF	TGTGCCAGCAGCTTATTAGGGGACTCTAACACAGATACGCAGTATTTT
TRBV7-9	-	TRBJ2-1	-	CASSSYDDEQFF	TGTGCCAGCAGCTCCTACGACGATGAGCAGTTCTTC
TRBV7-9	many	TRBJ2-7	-	CASSLNGVEQYF	TGTGCCAGCAGCTTAAATGGGGTCGAGCAGTACTTC
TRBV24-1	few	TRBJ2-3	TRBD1	CATSDPPGQGRRDTQYF	TGTGCCACCAGTGATCCTCCGGGACAGGGGCGCAGGGATACGCAGTATTTT
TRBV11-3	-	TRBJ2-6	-	CASSAIQVTAGANVLTF	TGTGCCAGCAGCGCGATTCAAGTCACCGCTGGGGCCAACGTCCTGACTTTC
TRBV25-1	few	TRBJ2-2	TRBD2	CASSESVLAGTGELFF	TGTGCCAGCAGTGAATCTGTACTAGCGGGGACCGGGGAGCTGTTTTTT
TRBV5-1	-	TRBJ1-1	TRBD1	CASSKLRQGNYTEAFF	TGCGCCAGCAGCAAACTAAGACAGGGTAATTATACTGAAGCTTTCTTT
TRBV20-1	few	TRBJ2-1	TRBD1	CSALGQGSNEQFF	TGCAGTGCCCTGGGACAGGGCTCCAATGAGCAGTTCTTC
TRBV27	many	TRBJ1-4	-	CASSLTWARGEKLFF	TGTGCCAGCAGTCTTACCTGGGCCCGGGGTGAAAAACTGTTTTTT
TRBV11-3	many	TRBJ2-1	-	CASSAGGDTYNEQFF	TGTGCCAGCAGCGCAGGGGGGGACACTTACAATGAGCAGTTCTTC
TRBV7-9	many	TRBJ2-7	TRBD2	CASSPGLAGDSYEQYF	TGTGCCAGCAGCCCGGGACTAGCGGGAGATAGTTACGAGCAGTACTTC
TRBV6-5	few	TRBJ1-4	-	CASSYSVGTFNEKLFF	TGTGCCAGCAGTTACTCCGTGGGGACCTTTAATGAAAAACTGTTTTTT